This TCR beta chain originates from a study of T cell responses to AZD1222 COVID-19 vaccine. General study points: Receipt of two AZD1222 doses was followed by a rise in Spike-specific TCR breadth and depth. Seropositive AZD1222 recipients at baseline numbered only five or six. Females made up more of the donors, who were largely white British, and clonal diversity may have come out too low.

As concerns this clone: Its antigen is not identified.

Second-dose intervals of approximately 4 or approximately 12 weeks were pooled. This CDR3 region has 15 residues. From germline, CDR1 is MNHEY and CDR2 SVGAGI. V lost 6 bases to trimming and J lost 3 bases, with 15 bases between them. Profiling relied on immunoSEQ multiplex PCR, and the TCRdb table lists in-frame clones only, not all of them. This sample carries 180,000 or so clones, about nine tenths of them seen once, and the ten largest clones take around 1.9%. The chain joins TRBV6-5 to TRBJ1-3; possibly TRBD1 for D (5 bases). The source was peripheral blood, collected 28 days after the second AZD1222 dose. This TCR derives from an adult who received the AZD1222 COVID-19 vaccine. CDR3 DNA sequence: TGTGCCAGCAGCCCACAACGGGGCGGTGGAAACACCATATATTTT. Translated: CASSPQRGGGNTIYF.